This TCR beta chain was identified in a study of spatial heterogeneity in lung cancer. Looking at the study overall: Sequencing consistently turned up more beta-chain sequences than alpha-chain sequences.

Findings and limits, study-wide: Ubiquitous expanded tumor TCRs appeared in blood more at resection than follow-up.

Worth noting for this clonotype: Its specificity is unknown.

Germline V lookup: CDR1 SGHVS, CDR2 FNYEAQ. V trimming: 4 bases; J trimming: 4 bases; junction bases outside the gene matches: 8. The CDR3 runs 16 residues. Every cDNA TCR molecule received its own unique molecular identifier. TCRdb re-derived calls from the 5' RACE reads in MiXCR, one entry per CDR3 protein. Among tens of thousands of distinct CDR3 sequences, approximately 7% were seen once, and the ten largest hold approximately 2.6%. Time point denoted: sample taken at primary tumor resection. Unsorted whole RNA of tumor, nontumor lung or frozen PBMC was sequenced. The donor population consisted of approximately 79 patients with untreated, early-stage non-small cell lung cancer.

The specimen was PBMCs, collected at surgery. The chain combines TRBV7-6 with TRBJ2-3; 10 bases are a match to TRBD2. This TCR was recovered from a female donor with early-stage non-small cell lung cancer. The CDR3 loop reads CASSSRVAGGADTQYF. Here the CDR3 DNA reads TGTGCCAGCAGCTCCCGGGTAGCGGGGGGTGCAGATACGCAGTATTTT.